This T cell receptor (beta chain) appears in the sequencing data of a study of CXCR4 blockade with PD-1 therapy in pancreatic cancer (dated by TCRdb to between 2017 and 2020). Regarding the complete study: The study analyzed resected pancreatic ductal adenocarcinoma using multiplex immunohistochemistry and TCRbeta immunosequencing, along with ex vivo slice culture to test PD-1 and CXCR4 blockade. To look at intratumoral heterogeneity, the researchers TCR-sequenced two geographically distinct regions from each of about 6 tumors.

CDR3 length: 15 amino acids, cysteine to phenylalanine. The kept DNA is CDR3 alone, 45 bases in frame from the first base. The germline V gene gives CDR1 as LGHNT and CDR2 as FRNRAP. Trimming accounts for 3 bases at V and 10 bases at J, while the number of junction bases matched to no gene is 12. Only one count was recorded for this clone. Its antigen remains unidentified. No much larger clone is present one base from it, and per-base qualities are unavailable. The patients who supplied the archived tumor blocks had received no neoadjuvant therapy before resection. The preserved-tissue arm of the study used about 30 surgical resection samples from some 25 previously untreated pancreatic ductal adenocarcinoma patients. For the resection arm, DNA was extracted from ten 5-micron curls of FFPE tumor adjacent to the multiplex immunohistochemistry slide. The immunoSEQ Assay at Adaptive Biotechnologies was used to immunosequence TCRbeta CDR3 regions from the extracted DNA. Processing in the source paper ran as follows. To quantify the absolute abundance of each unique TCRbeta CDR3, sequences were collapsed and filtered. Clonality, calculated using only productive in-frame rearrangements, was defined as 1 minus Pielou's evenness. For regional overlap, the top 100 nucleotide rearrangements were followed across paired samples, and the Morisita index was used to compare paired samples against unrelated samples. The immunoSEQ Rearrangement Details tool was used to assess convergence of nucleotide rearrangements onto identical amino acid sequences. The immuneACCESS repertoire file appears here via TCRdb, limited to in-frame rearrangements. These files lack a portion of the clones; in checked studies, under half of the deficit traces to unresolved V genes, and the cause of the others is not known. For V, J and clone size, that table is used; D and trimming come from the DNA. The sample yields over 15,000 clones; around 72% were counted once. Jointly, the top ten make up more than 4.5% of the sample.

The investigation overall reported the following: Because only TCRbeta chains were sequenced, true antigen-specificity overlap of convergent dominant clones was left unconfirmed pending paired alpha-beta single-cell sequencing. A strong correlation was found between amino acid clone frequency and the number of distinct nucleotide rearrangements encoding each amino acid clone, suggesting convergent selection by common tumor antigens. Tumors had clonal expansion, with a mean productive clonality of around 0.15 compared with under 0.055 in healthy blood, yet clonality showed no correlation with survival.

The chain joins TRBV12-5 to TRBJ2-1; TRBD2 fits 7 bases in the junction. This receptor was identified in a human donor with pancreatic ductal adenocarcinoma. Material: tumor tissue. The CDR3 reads CASGFDVAGEGEQFF. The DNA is TGTGCTAGTGGTTTTGACGTTGCGGGAGAAGGCGAGCAGTTCTTC.